Described below is a single T cell receptor (beta chain) sequence and its context. CDR3 length: 15 amino acids. Germline assignment: CDR1 SGHVS and CDR2 FNYEAQ. The trim removed 1 base at V and 3 bases at J, leaving 2 bases unmatched. This entry is derived from a study of blood T cell repertoires in COVID-19. Study-level information: Whether acute or convalescent, the COVID-19 samples came from the United States, Italy and Spain.

Clinical histories supplied by participants themselves formed the basis of cohort assignment. In the original analysis: Reference gene primer amplification in the assay estimated nucleated cell counts. Generated by immunoSEQ multiplex PCR, the TCRdb table keeps only in-frame clones and is missing some. V and J calls and clone size are copied from that table; D and trimming were computed from the DNA. Here the sample spans roughly 300,000 clones, around 87% being singletons. The material sequenced was PBMCs or T cells enriched from blood (not recorded which). The rearrangement joins TRBV7-6 to TRBJ2-2, with 7 bases matching TRBD1. This clonotype was sampled from a woman aged 30 to 39 who had recovered from COVID-19. CDR3 nucleotides: TGTGCCAGCAGCTTAGAGGGGGCCTACACCGGGGAGCTGTTTTTT. As protein: CASSLEGAYTGELFF. The full variable domain, in which reference TRBV7-6 and TRBJ2-2 provide the parts outside the CDR3, is GAGVSQSPRYKVTKRGQDVALRCDPISGHVSLYWYRQALGQGPEFLTYFNYEAQQDKSGLPNDRFSAERPEGSISTLTIQRTEQRDSAMYRCASSLEGAYTGELFFGEGSRLTVL.